The 21 T cell receptor beta chains presented below share a single source sample, sequenced in a study of T cell repertoires in cytomegalovirus infection. TCRdb reanalysed the reads using MiXCR and keeps one entry per CDR3 protein. The sample lists about 260,000 distinct CDR3 sequences; 12% to 15% were seen once. The material sequenced was PBMCs. The receptors were gathered from a human donor in good health (CMV status not recorded). Some clones in this sample may be carry-over from other donors' samples.

This clonotype has only a few counts. V gene TRBV6-6 combines with J gene TRBJ2-7; D uncertain. There are 18 residues in the CDR3. V lost 0 bases, J lost 2 bases, and 20 bases lay in between. CDR1 and CDR2 from the germline V gene are MNHNY and SVGAGI (reference sequence). CDR3: CASSYSESQREFTYEQYF. CDR3 in DNA: TGTGCCAGCAGTTACTCGGAGTCCCAGCGAGAGTTTACCTACGAGCAGTACTTC.

This clonotype appeared a few times. The chain recombines TRBV5-1 with TRBJ2-3, with D possibly matching TRBD1 (5 bases). The CDR3 consists of 17 residues. The germline CDR1 and CDR2 sequences are SGHRS and YFSETQ. V lost 0 bases and J 4 bases, leaving 18 bases between the germline ends. CDR3 DNA: TGCGCCAGCAGCTTGGACAGACAGAGTCGAGTAGCAGATACGCAGTATTTT. Translation gives CASSLDRQSRVADTQYF.

This clonotype was recorded at least ten times. This chain connects TRBV25-1 to TRBJ1-5; 8 nucleotides agree with TRBD1. The ends lost 10 bases at V and 3 bases at J; junction bases unmatched: 14. The CDR3 has 16 residues. The germline CDR1 and CDR2 sequences are MGHDK and SYGVNS. CDR3 amino acids: CATRDRSSFPNQPQHF. The CDR3 nucleotides read TGTGCCACCCGGGACAGGTCTTCTTTTCCCAATCAGCCCCAGCATTTT.

This clonotype was counted at least ten times. The genes are TRBV7-2 and TRBJ2-3; D is unclear. CDR3 size: 11 residues. Per germline, CDR1 SGHTA and CDR2 FQGNSA. Trimming left V 5 bases short and J 6 bases short, with 6 bases between. This chain's CDR3 is CASSLSDTQYF. The CDR3 DNA follows: TGTGCCAGCAGCCTTTCCGATACGCAGTATTTT. Using reference TRBV7-2 and TRBJ2-3 for the parts outside the CDR3, the full variable domain is GAGVSQSPSNKVTEKGKDVELRCDPISGHTALYWYRQSLGQGLEFLIYFQGNSAPDKSGLPSDRFSAERTGGSVSTLTIQRTQQEDSAVYLCASSLSDTQYFGPGTRLTVL.

The gene calls are TRBV19 and TRBJ2-6, with a tentative D call TRBD1 (6 bases). Trimming removed 5 bases from V and 6 bases from J, with 14 bases in between. Germline CDR1 reads LNHDA; CDR2 reads SQIVND (reference sequence). This CDR3 is built from 15 residues. The CDR3 here is CASSPQTGLANVLTF. The CDR3 DNA sequence: TGTGCCAGTAGTCCCCAGACAGGCTTGGCCAACGTCCTGACTTTC.

This clonotype was recorded at least ten times. The chain recombines TRBV7-2 with TRBJ1-2; D gene unclear. V lost 6 bases to trimming and J lost 6 bases, with 8 bases between them. The CDR3 extends over 11 amino acids. The V gene's germline CDR1 is SGHTA and CDR2 FQGNSA. The DNA of the CDR3 is TGTGCCAGCAGGAACCTTGATGGCTACACCTTC. Translation gives CASRNLDGYTF.

The chain links TRBV19 to TRBJ1-1; D not resolved. Trimming shortened V by 6 bases and J by 6 bases, and 17 bases separated the two germline ends. Germline V CDR1 and CDR2: LNHDA, SQIVND (reference sequence). The CDR3 contains 14 residues. The CDR3 sequence is CASRPAGKGAEAFF. CDR3 in DNA: TGTGCCAGTAGACCGGCTGGGAAAGGAGCTGAAGCTTTCTTT.

This clonotype was observed at least ten times. This sequence joins TRBV28 and TRBJ2-2; no clear D. Trimming took off 5 bases at V and 0 bases at J, with 4 bases between the two ends. Germline CDR1 is MDHEN and CDR2 is SYDVKM. CDR3 length: 13 residues. DNA for the CDR3: TGTGCCAGCAGTGCTGCGAACACCGGGGAGCTGTTTTTT. This gives the protein CASSAANTGELFF.

This clonotype was recorded at least ten times. The rearrangement uses TRBV28 and TRBJ1-5, with D uncertain. V dropped 6 bases and J dropped 4 bases, with 19 bases sitting between them. CDR3 length: 16 residues. In germline, CDR1 is MDHEN, CDR2 SYDVKM. Here the CDR3 DNA reads TGTGCCAGCAGCCTCCCATCCGGGATGCGAAATCAGCCCCAGCATTTT. Encoded protein: CASSLPSGMRNQPQHF.

Only a few counts were recorded for this clonotype. V usage is TRBV3-1 and J usage is TRBJ2-2; D might be TRBD1 or TRBD2, each matching 6 bases. Trimming pared 2 bases from V and 1 base from J, leaving 11 bases between. This CDR3 has 16 amino acids. Per the germline V gene, CDR1 is LGHDT and CDR2 is YNNKEL (reference sequence). The CDR3 spells CASSQIGGRNTGELFF. CDR3 nucleotide sequence: TGTGCCAGCAGCCAAATCGGGGGCAGGAACACCGGGGAGCTGTTTTTT.

Ten or more counts support this clonotype. The V call is TRBV7-2, the J call TRBJ2-3; 8 bases are a match to TRBD2. V lost 1 base and J lost 2; bases outside the gene matches: 5. Germline V gene lookup returns CDR1 SGHTA and CDR2 FQGNSA. The CDR3 length is 16 residues. The CDR3 spells CASSLGVAGPTDTQYF. In DNA, the CDR3 is TGTGCCAGCAGCTTAGGGGTAGCGGGGCCCACAGATACGCAGTATTTT.

This clonotype was observed many times. The genes are TRBV7-2 and TRBJ1-2, with 7 nucleotides matching TRBD1. Germline assignment: CDR1 SGHTA and CDR2 FQGNSA. J gave up 8 bases and V 3 bases, and 6 bases lay outside the gene matches. The CDR3 runs 13 residues. DNA of the CDR3: TGTGCCAGCAGCTTCGGACAGGTGGGGGGCTACACCTTC. Protein: CASSFGQVGGYTF.

This clonotype was picked up many times. The CDR3 loop reads CASSYRGFSTDTQYF. CDR3 DNA sequence: TGTGCCAGCAGTTACAGGGGGTTTAGCACAGATACGCAGTATTTT. V usage is TRBV6-2 or TRBV6-3 and J usage is TRBJ2-3, with D perhaps TRBD1 (6 bases). Per the germline V gene, CDR1 is MNHEY and CDR2 is SVGEGT. V was trimmed by 2 bases and J by 0 bases, leaving 9 bases between them. CDR3 length: 15 amino acids.

This clonotype came up many times. The chain carries TRBV12-3 or TRBV12-4 and TRBJ2-2, with unresolved D. CDR3 length: 15 amino acids. Trimming took off 1 base at V and 3 bases at J, with 9 bases between the two ends. CDR3 residues: CASSLVTVHTGELFF. CDR3 coding DNA: TGTGCCAGCAGTTTAGTAACGGTCCACACCGGGGAGCTGTTTTTT.

With regard to this clonotype: A much more abundant neighbour one base away suggests this may be a read error. This likely comes from a read error, as the CDR3 has no conserved phenylalanine or tryptophan at its end. The chain recombines TRBV10-3 with TRBJ2-5; no clear D gene. The germline V gene has CDR1 ENHRY and CDR2 SYGVKD. The CDR3 sequence is 12 residues long. With 5 bases removed from V and 4 bases from J, the gap between germline ends came to 8 bases. CDR3 amino acids: CAISTALETQYL. The CDR3 DNA follows: TGTGCCATCAGTACCGCTCTAGAGACCCAGTACCTC.

The chain joins TRBV5-1 to TRBJ1-5; no reliable D call. Between the trimmed V and J ends, which lost 2 bases and 4 bases, there was a span of 13 bases. The length of the CDR3 is 15 residues. The V gene's germline CDR1 is SGHRS and CDR2 YFSETQ. The CDR3 DNA reads TGCGCCAGCAGCTTAACAGCCTCAGCAAATCAGCCCCAGCATTTT. Amino acid sequence: CASSLTASANQPQHF.

This clonotype came up a few times. The V call is TRBV29-1, the J call TRBJ2-7, with D perhaps TRBD2 (5 bases). Trimming cost V 5 bases and J 2 bases, with 10 bases left between them. The CDR3 spans 12 residues. Germline-derived CDR1 and CDR2 are SQVTM and ANQGSEA. CDR3 nucleotides: TGCAGCGTTAGGACGGAGGCCTACGAGCAGTACTTC. This codes for CSVRTEAYEQYF.

This clonotype showed up just a few times. The chain uses TRBV28 and TRBJ2-7; D gene unclear. The CDR3 totals 14 residues. V lost 6 bases and J lost 3, with 15 bases in between. Germline assignment: CDR1 MDHEN and CDR2 SYDVKM. The CDR3 bases are TGTGCCAGCAGCCACTCCTTGACACTCTACGAGCAGTACTTC. Protein sequence: CASSHSLTLYEQYF. The whole variable domain, filled in from reference TRBV28 and TRBJ2-7, reads DVKVTQSSRYLVKRTGEKVFLECVQDMDHENMFWYRQDPGLGLRLIYFSYDVKMKEKGDIPEGYSVSREKKERFSLILESASTNQTSMYLCASSHSLTLYEQYFGPGTRLTVT.

The J gene is TRBJ1-5, the V gene TRBV6-6, with 8 bases fitting TRBD1. V shed 0 bases and J 7 bases; nucleotides not matched to a gene: 8. The germline CDR1 and CDR2 sequences are MNHNY and SVGAGI (reference sequence). The CDR3 contains 16 residues. The DNA for the CDR3 is TGTGCCAGCAGTTACTCGAGCGGGACAGGTGGACAGCCCCAGCATTTT. This codes for CASSYSSGTGGQPQHF.

The V gene is TRBV5-5, the J gene TRBJ2-5; D is unresolved. Germline CDR1 reads SGHKS; CDR2 reads YYEKEE (reference sequence). V was trimmed by 4 bases and J by 1 base, leaving 8 bases between them. This CDR3 has 13 residues. The CDR3 region is CASSPRLQETQYF. Here the CDR3 DNA reads TGTGCCAGCAGCCCTCGGCTCCAAGAGACCCAGTACTTC.

This clonotype was seen at least ten times. The genes are TRBV7-2 and TRBJ2-7; weak D call: TRBD2 (5 bases). The CDR3 totals 13 residues. Germline loops: CDR1 SGHTA, CDR2 FQGNSA. Trimming shortened V by 6 bases and J by 5 bases, and 14 bases separated the two germline ends. CDR3 in amino acids: CASSEIGKDEQYF. The CDR3, as DNA: TGTGCCAGCAGTGAGATCGGGAAGGACGAGCAGTACTTC.